Listed here are 16 T cell receptor beta chains from one sample, sequenced in a study of CD8 T cells in ankylosing spondylitis (dated by TCRdb to 2015 to 2018). Receptor libraries were prepared by 5' RACE. The sequencing machine was an Illumina HiSeq 2500. Using fastp at Q25 and MiXCR, TCRdb reprocessed the public reads and kept productive beta chains. Each CDR3 protein gets just one entry, which takes the most common genes and DNA from the rows behind it. For this sample the table gives 400,000 or so distinct CDR3 sequences, of which roughly a quarter were detected only once. The ten most abundant clones make up under 0.9% of the sample. General conclusions and limits of the study: Blood from ankylosing spondylitis patients appeared to be characterized by a TCR beta motif made up of several highly homologous amino acid variants.

No antigen has been identified for these receptors. Specimen: blood, either unsorted or a sorted T cell fraction (not recorded which). These receptors were collected from a male donor with ankylosing spondylitis.

The chain employs TRBV9 and TRBJ2-3; possibly TRBD2 for D (6 bases). Trimming left V 0 bases short and J 6 bases short, with 17 bases between. CDR1 and CDR2 (germline): SGDLS, YYNGEE. The CDR3 length is 16 residues. CDR3 region: CASSVGLGGRLDTQYF. The CDR3 DNA is TGTGCCAGCAGCGTAGGGTTGGGGGGTAGACTTGATACGCAGTATTTT. The complete variable domain, with remaining parts taken from reference TRBV9 and TRBJ2-3, reads DSGVTQTPKHLITATGQRVTLRCSPRSGDLSVYWYQQSLDQGLQFLIQYYNGEERAKGNILERFSAQQFPDLHSELNLSSLELGDSALYFCASSVGLGGRLDTQYFGPGTRLTVL.

This clonotype has just a few counts. The chain's CDR3 is CSVQANYGYTF. The CDR3 nucleotides read TGCAGTGTTCAGGCGAACTATGGCTACACCTTC. The J gene is TRBJ1-2, the V gene TRBV20-1; D is uncertain. The CDR3 runs to 11 residues. V lost 7 bases, J lost 2 bases, and 8 bases lay in between. Per germline, CDR1 DFQATT and CDR2 SNEGSKA (reference sequence).

The chain combines TRBV20-1 with TRBJ2-3; the D gene is possibly TRBD2 (7 bases). The ends were cut back, 0 bases at V and 1 base at J, with 14 bases in the middle. The CDR3 length is 16 residues. Germline V gene sequence: CDR1 DFQATT, CDR2 SNEGSKA (reference sequence). CDR3 sequence: CSARDRGARGTDTQYF. CDR3 coding DNA: TGCAGTGCTAGAGATCGGGGGGCGAGGGGCACAGATACGCAGTATTTT.

This clonotype was picked up a small number of times. This chain links TRBV27 with TRBJ2-7; D not certain. Trimming took off 5 bases at V and 2 bases at J, with 13 bases between the two ends. The CDR3 runs 14 residues. CDR1 MNHEY and CDR2 SMNVEV come from the germline V gene (reference sequence). For the CDR3, the DNA is TGTGCCAGCAGTCCCCGGACGGTCCCCTACGAGCAGTACTTC. Translating it yields CASSPRTVPYEQYF.

The chain combines TRBV3-1 with TRBJ1-2; 7 nucleotides line up with TRBD1. The germline CDR1 and CDR2 sequences are LGHDT and YNNKEL (reference sequence). The CDR3 is 14 amino acids. V trimming: 3 bases; J trimming: 4 bases; junction bases outside the gene matches: 5. DNA of the CDR3: TGTGCCAGCAGCCAGGCAACAGGGGCCTATGGCTACACCTTC. Translation: CASSQATGAYGYTF.

This rearrangement joins TRBV20-1 to TRBJ1-1; D is undetermined. Germline CDR1 and CDR2: DFQATT and SNEGSKA (reference sequence). The V gene lost 2 bases and the J gene lost 4 bases, with 14 bases spanning the gap. CDR3 length: 14 amino acids. The CDR3 DNA reads as TGCAGTGCTAGACCCATCTTGGGGAGCACTGAAGCTTTCTTT. Protein sequence: CSARPILGSTEAFF.

This chain uses TRBV12-3 or TRBV12-4 with TRBJ2-1; D perhaps matches TRBD1 (6 bases). V was trimmed by 3 bases and J by 4 bases, leaving 10 bases between them. The CDR3 is 14 residues long. The CDR3 protein is CASSFGQTYNEQFF. CDR3 sequence (DNA): TGTGCCAGCAGTTTCGGACAGACATACAATGAGCAGTTCTTC.

This chain connects TRBV5-1 to TRBJ2-1; 11 bases match TRBD2. J was trimmed by 4 bases and V by 0 bases; bases with no gene match: 6. The CDR3 has 17 amino acids. Germline-derived CDR1 and CDR2 are SGHRS and YFSETQ. CDR3 amino acids: CASSLAKTSGSYNEQFF. The DNA of the CDR3 is TGCGCCAGCAGCTTGGCGAAAACTAGCGGGAGTTACAATGAGCAGTTCTTC. Supplemented by reference TRBV5-1 and TRBJ2-1, the full variable domain reads KAGVTQTPRYLIKTRGQQVTLSCSPISGHRSVSWYQQTPGQGLQFLFEYFSETQRNKGNFPGRFSGRQFSNSRSEMNVSTLELGDSALYLCASSLAKTSGSYNEQFFGPGTRLTVL.

This clonotype was recorded at least ten times. V and J are TRBV10-3 and TRBJ2-1; D call uncertain. Between the trimmed V and J ends, which lost 5 bases and 4 bases, there was a span of 9 bases. The length of the CDR3 is 13 residues. Germline-derived CDR1 and CDR2 are ENHRY and SYGVKD. The CDR3 DNA sequence: TGTGCCATCAGTCCCGATTCATACAATGAGCAGTTCTTC. Protein: CAISPDSYNEQFF.

This clonotype occurred many times. The CDR3 DNA is TGTGCCAGCAGCTTACGGGTCGGCTACGAGCAGTACGTC. Translated, it gives CASSLRVGYEQYV. The chain couples TRBV7-2 to TRBJ2-7; D gene unclear. V gave up 2 bases and J gave up 3 bases, with 8 bases separating them. CDR3 length equals 13 residues. Germline loops: CDR1 SGHTA, CDR2 FQGNSA.

The table lists this clonotype with many counts. This chain links TRBV5-1 with TRBJ1-1; D is undetermined. The V gene's germline CDR1 is SGHRS and CDR2 YFSETQ. The CDR3 covers 15 residues. Trimming stripped 4 bases from V and 3 bases from J, with 16 bases between. The CDR3 nucleotides read TGCGCCAGCAGCCCCGGAAGAGGTATGGACACTGAAGCTTTCTTT. Translating it yields CASSPGRGMDTEAFF. The full variable domain, rest sourced from reference TRBV5-1 and TRBJ1-1, is KAGVTQTPRYLIKTRGQQVTLSCSPISGHRSVSWYQQTPGQGLQFLFEYFSETQRNKGNFPGRFSGRQFSNSRSEMNVSTLELGDSALYLCASSPGRGMDTEAFFGQGTRLTVV.

This chain links TRBV19 with TRBJ1-4, with a tentative D call TRBD1 (5 bases). CDR3 length: 15 amino acids. V shed 3 bases and J shed 3 bases, with 11 bases lying between them. The germline V gene encodes CDR1 LNHDA and CDR2 SQIVND (reference sequence). CDR3 in DNA: TGTGCCAGTAGTATCGCGCGGGGGTCTAATGAAAAACTGTTTTTT. Its translation is CASSIARGSNEKLFF.

This clonotype has just a few counts. The CDR3 sequence is CASSPEWGDTQYF. In DNA, the CDR3 is TGTGCCAGCAGTCCCGAGTGGGGAGATACGCAGTATTTT. The gene calls are TRBV28 and TRBJ2-3, with D hard to call. Germline V gene sequence: CDR1 MDHEN, CDR2 SYDVKM. Trimming pared 5 bases from V and 5 bases from J, leaving 11 bases between. The CDR3 is 13 residues long.

The V gene is TRBV12-3 or TRBV12-4, the J gene TRBJ2-1; D possibly corresponds to TRBD2 (5 bases). CDR3 length equals 14 residues. V lost 5 bases to trimming and J lost 7 bases, with 15 bases between them. CDR3 loop: CASSPRARENEQFF. CDR3 nucleotide sequence: TGTGCCAGCAGTCCGCGAGCTAGGGAGAATGAGCAGTTCTTC.

Ten or more counts support this clonotype. This rearrangement joins TRBV7-2 to TRBJ2-3; D not resolved. The V and J ends lost 1 base and 0 bases respectively, with 8 bases between them. The CDR3 has 15 amino acids. The V gene's germline CDR1 is SGHTA and CDR2 FQGNSA. CDR3 in amino acids: CASSLEGGSTDTQYF. In DNA form, the CDR3 reads TGTGCCAGCAGCTTAGAAGGCGGAAGCACAGATACGCAGTATTTT.

The genes are TRBV19 and TRBJ1-5; 7 bases map to TRBD1. Germline V lookup: CDR1 LNHDA, CDR2 SQIVND (reference sequence). V lost 6 bases, J lost 7 bases, and 9 bases stayed unmatched. The CDR3 is made up of 14 amino acids. In nucleotides, the CDR3 is TGTGCCAGTAGGCTAACAGGGGCTGGCCAGCCCCAGCATTTT. Translation: CASRLTGAGQPQHF.